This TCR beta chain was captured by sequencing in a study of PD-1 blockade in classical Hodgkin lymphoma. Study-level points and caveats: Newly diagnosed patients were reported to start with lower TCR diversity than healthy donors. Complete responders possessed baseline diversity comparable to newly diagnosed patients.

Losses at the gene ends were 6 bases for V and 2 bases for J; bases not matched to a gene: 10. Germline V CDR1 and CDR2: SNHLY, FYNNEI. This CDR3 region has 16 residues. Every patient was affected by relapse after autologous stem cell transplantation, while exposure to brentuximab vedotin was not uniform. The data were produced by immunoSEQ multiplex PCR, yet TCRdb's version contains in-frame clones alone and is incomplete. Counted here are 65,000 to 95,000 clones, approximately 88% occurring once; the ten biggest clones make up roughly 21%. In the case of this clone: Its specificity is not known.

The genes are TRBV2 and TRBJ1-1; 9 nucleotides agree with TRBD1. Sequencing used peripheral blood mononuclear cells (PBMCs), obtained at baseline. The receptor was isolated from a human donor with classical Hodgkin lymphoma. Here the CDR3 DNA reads TGTGCCAGCAGCGAGCCTCCGGGACAGGGAAACACTGAAGCTTTCTTT. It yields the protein CASSEPPGQGNTEAFF.